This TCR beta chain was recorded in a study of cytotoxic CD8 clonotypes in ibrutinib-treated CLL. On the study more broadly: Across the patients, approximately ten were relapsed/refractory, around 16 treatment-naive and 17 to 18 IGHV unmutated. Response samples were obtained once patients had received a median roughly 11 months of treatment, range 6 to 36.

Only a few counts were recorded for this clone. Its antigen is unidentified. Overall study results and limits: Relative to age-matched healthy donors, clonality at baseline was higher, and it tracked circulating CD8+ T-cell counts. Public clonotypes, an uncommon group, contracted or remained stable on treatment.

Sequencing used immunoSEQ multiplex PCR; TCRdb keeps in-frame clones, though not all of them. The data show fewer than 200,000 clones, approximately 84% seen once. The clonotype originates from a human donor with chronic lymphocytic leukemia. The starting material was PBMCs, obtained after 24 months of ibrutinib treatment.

The CDR3 region is CASSQTDWDYNEQFF. The DNA for the CDR3 is TGTGCCAGCAGTCAGACGGACTGGGATTACAATGAGCAGTTCTTC. The rearrangement uses TRBV27 and TRBJ2-1; possibly TRBD2 for D (5 bases). CDR3 size: 15 residues. V dropped 5 bases and J dropped 4 bases, with 15 bases sitting between them. Germline CDR1 is MNHEY and CDR2 is SMNVEV (reference sequence).